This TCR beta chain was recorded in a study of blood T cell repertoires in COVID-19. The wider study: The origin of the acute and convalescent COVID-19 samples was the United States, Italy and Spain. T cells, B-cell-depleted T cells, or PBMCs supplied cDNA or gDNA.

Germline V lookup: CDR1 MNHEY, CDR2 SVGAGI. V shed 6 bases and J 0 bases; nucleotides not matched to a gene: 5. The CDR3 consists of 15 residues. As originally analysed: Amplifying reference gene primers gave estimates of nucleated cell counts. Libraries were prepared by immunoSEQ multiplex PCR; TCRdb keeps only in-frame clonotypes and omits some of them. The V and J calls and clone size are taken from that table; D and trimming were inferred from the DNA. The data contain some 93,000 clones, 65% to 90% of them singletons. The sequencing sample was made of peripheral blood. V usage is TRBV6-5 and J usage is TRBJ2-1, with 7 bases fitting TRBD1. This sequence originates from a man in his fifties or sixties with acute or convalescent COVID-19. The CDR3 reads CASRRSGGSYNEQFF. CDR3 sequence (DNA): TGTGCCAGCAGACGATCAGGGGGCTCCTACAATGAGCAGTTCTTC.